Listed below are T cell receptor beta chains from one sample, sequenced in a study of blood T cells in healthy people across ages. TCRdb analysed the 5' RACE reads with MiXCR anew, one entry per CDR3 protein. The data contain some 640,000 distinct CDR3 sequences, approximately 30% of them singletons. The sample comprised blood. The receptor set was obtained from a woman older than 75 in good health. The CDR3 runs from the conserved cysteine through the conserved F or W. Each record gives: J gene, D gene, V gene, clone size, CDR3 protein, CDR3 DNA. A D gene is named only where the DNA matches it firmly. Size tells how often a clone was seen (once, few, many) or the class of an expanded clone, and some rows leave it out.

J: TRBJ2-7; D: -; V: TRBV7-9; size: -; CDR3: CASRDRDLYEQYF; DNA: TGTGCCAGCAGAGACCGTGATCTCTACGAGCAGTACTTC
J: TRBJ1-1; D: -; V: TRBV6-6; size: many; CDR3: CASSYKSFEAFF; DNA: TGTGCCAGCAGTTATAAGAGCTTTGAAGCTTTCTTT
J: TRBJ1-2; D: -; V: TRBV30; size: -; CDR3: CAWSEGRGYTF; DNA: TGTGCCTGGAGTGAAGGGAGGGGCTACACCTTC
J: TRBJ1-1; D: -; V: TRBV7-2; size: -; CDR3: CASSLAHTEAFF; DNA: TGTGCCAGCAGCTTAGCCCACACTGAAGCTTTCTTT
J: TRBJ2-3; D: TRBD1; V: TRBV6-6; size: -; CDR3: CASSYSGTEGSNF; DNA: TGTGCCAGCAGTTACTCTGGGACAGAAGGCAGTAATTTT
J: TRBJ2-4; D: -; V: TRBV28; size: few; CDR3: CASSLAGDTVIQYF; DNA: TGTGCCAGCAGTTTAGCAGGGGACACCGTTATTCAGTACTTC
J: TRBJ2-7; D: -; V: TRBV5-1; size: -; CDR3: CASSLYYSGYEQYF; DNA: TGCGCCAGCAGCTTGTATTACAGCGGATACGAGCAGTACTTC
J: TRBJ1-6; D: -; V: TRBV20-1; size: few; CDR3: CSARLPQGSSSPLHF; DNA: TGCAGTGCTAGGCTCCCACAGGGTAGTTCTTCACCCCTCCACTTT
J: TRBJ2-4; D: TRBD1; V: TRBV28; size: many; CDR3: CASSYQQGARNIQYF; DNA: TGTGCCAGCAGTTATCAGCAGGGGGCGAGAAACATTCAGTACTTC
J: TRBJ2-7; D: TRBD2; V: TRBV7-9; size: -; CDR3: CASSLRALGTSGSYEQYF; DNA: TGTGCCAGCAGCCTAAGGGCATTGGGGACTAGCGGGTCCTACGAGCAGTACTTC
J: TRBJ2-5; D: TRBD1; V: TRBV6-1; size: many; CDR3: CASSTGQGEETQYF; DNA: TGCGCCAGCAGCACGGGACAGGGTGAAGAGACCCAGTACTTC
J: TRBJ1-2; D: TRBD1; V: TRBV5-6; size: few; CDR3: CASSGNGQGANGYTF; DNA: TGTGCCAGCAGCGGAAACGGACAGGGGGCTAATGGCTACACCTTC
J: TRBJ2-7; D: -; V: TRBV12-3/TRBV12-4; size: many; CDR3: CASSLGDSTYEQYF; DNA: TGTGCCAGCAGTTTAGGAGACAGTACCTACGAGCAGTACTTC
J: TRBJ1-4; D: -; V: TRBV30; size: few; CDR3: CAWSNTRWRGATNEKLFF; DNA: TGTGCCTGGAGCAACACCCGTTGGAGGGGTGCAACTAATGAAAAACTGTTTTTT
J: TRBJ1-1; D: -; V: TRBV7-9; size: few; CDR3: CASSWEPMNTEAFF; DNA: TGTGCCAGCAGCTGGGAACCCATGAACACTGAAGCTTTCTTT
J: TRBJ2-2; D: -; V: TRBV5-1; size: once; CDR3: CASSQTVTGELFF; DNA: TGCGCCAGCAGCCAGACAGTCACCGGGGAGCTGTTTTTT
J: TRBJ2-7; D: -; V: TRBV6-2/TRBV6-3; size: many; CDR3: CASSYGQKYPYEQYF; DNA: TGTGCCAGCAGTTACGGACAGAAATACCCCTACGAGCAGTACTTC
J: TRBJ2-4; D: -; V: TRBV28; size: many; CDR3: CASRHRDRNIQYF; DNA: TGTGCCAGCAGACACCGGGACCGAAACATTCAGTACTTC
J: TRBJ2-1; D: -; V: TRBV18; size: -; CDR3: CASSPQDRLLYEQFF; DNA: TGTGCCAGCTCACCTCAAGACAGACTTCTCTACGAGCAGTTCTTC
J: TRBJ2-1; D: TRBD2; V: TRBV4-2; size: many; CDR3: CASRRSGGAADEQFF; DNA: TGTGCCAGCAGACGGAGCGGGGGGGCTGCCGATGAGCAGTTCTTC
J: TRBJ2-6; D: -; V: TRBV4-3; size: -; CDR3: CASSQAGYAGANVLTF; DNA: TGCGCCAGCAGCCAGGCCGGGTATGCTGGGGCCAACGTCCTGACTTTC
J: TRBJ2-5; D: -; V: TRBV5-1; size: -; CDR3: CASSPRTEVETQYF; DNA: TGCGCCAGCAGCCCTCGGACAGAAGTAGAGACCCAGTACTTC
J: TRBJ1-1; D: -; V: TRBV12-3/TRBV12-4; size: many; CDR3: CASSPRAEAFF; DNA: TGTGCCAGCAGTCCCCGGGCGGAAGCTTTCTTT
J: TRBJ2-3; D: TRBD2; V: TRBV27; size: many; CDR3: CASSFLAGGSEDTQYF; DNA: TGTGCCAGCAGTTTCCTAGCGGGGGGGTCTGAAGATACGCAGTATTTT
J: TRBJ1-2; D: TRBD1; V: TRBV29-1; size: many; CDR3: CSALIRDRVHGYTF; DNA: TGCAGCGCCCTAATCCGGGACAGGGTCCATGGCTACACCTTC
J: TRBJ2-2; D: -; V: TRBV30; size: once; CDR3: CAWSDTGYTGELCF; DNA: TGTGCCTGGAGTGACACAGGGTACACCGGGGAGCTGTGTTTT
J: TRBJ2-3; D: TRBD2; V: TRBV7-8; size: many; CDR3: CASKRTSGATDTQYF; DNA: TGTGCCAGCAAACGGACTAGCGGGGCGACAGATACGCAGTATTTT
J: TRBJ1-2; D: -; V: TRBV7-2; size: -; CDR3: CASTTGSRVYGYTF; DNA: TGTGCCAGCACCACGGGGAGCAGGGTCTATGGCTACACCTTC
J: TRBJ2-3; D: -; V: TRBV9; size: many; CDR3: CASSDPQGAPGNTQYF; DNA: TGTGCCAGCAGCGACCCACAGGGTGCCCCGGGGAATACGCAGTATTTT